Detailed here is one T cell receptor beta chain. Sequencing used immunoSEQ multiplex PCR; TCRdb keeps in-frame clones, though not all of them. Among about 300,000 clones, roughly 86% were seen once, and the ten largest hold 1.8%. This specimen comes from a study of blood T cell repertoires in COVID-19. The sequence came from a woman in her thirties with COVID-19, enrolled during active disease. Source material: peripheral blood.

CDR3 protein: CASSQEASGGWGEQFF. In nucleotides, the CDR3 is TGTGCCAGCAGCCAAGAAGCTAGCGGGGGGTGGGGTGAGCAGTTCTTC. The chain has TRBV3-1 (or the pseudogene TRBV3-2) and TRBJ2-1; 11 bases match TRBD2. Germline assignment: CDR1 LGHDT and CDR2 YNNKEL (reference sequence). The ends lost 0 bases at V and 9 bases at J; junction bases unmatched: 7. This CDR3 spans 16 amino acids.